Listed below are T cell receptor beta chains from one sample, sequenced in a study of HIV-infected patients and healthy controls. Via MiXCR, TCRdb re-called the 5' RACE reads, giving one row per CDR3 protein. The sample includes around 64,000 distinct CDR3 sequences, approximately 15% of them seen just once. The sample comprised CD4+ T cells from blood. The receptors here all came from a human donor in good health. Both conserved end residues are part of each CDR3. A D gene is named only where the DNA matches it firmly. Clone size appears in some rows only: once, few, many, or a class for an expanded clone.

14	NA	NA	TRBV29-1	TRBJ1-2	TGCAGCGTTGAAGAGAACCAGGGCGCCTCTGGCTACACCTTC	CSVEENQGASGYTF
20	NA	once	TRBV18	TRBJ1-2	TGTGCCAGCTCACCTTATGGTGCGACAGGACAAATGGGACTGTCGGCTGGCTACACCTTC	CASSPYGATGQMGLSAGYTF
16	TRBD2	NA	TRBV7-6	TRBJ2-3	TGTGCCAGCAGCTTAGAGACTAGCGGGACCACAGATACGCAGTATTTT	CASSLETSGTTDTQYF
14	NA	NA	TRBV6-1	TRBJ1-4	TGTGCCAGCAAAACCGGGATCCTTAATGAAAAACTGTTTTTT	CASKTGILNEKLFF
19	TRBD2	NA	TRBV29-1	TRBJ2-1	TGCAGCGTTGGGGTGAAACTAGCCCTCAGAGGGAGGGCCTACAATGAGCAGTTCTTC	CSVGVKLALRGRAYNEQFF
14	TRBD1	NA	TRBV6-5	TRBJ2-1	TGTGCAAGCAGTTCTAGATGGGACAGCAATGAGCAGTTCTTC	CASSSRWDSNEQFF
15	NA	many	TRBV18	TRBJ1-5	TGTGCCAGCTCACCATTCCGGGACGACAATCAGCCCCAGCATTTT	CASSPFRDDNQPQHF
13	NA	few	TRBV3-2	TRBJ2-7	TGTGCCAGCAGCCGGCTAGCGGGGAACGAGCAGTACTTC	CASSRLAGNEQYF
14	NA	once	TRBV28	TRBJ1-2	TGTGCCAGCAGTTCCCTTTCGGTACCTTGGGGCTACACCTTC	CASSSLSVPWGYTF
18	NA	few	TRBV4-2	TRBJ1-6	TGTGCCAGCAGCCAAGAATGGGCCCGGGTGATTGATAATTCACCCCTCCACTTT	CASSQEWARVIDNSPLHF
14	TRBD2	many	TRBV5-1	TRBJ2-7	TGCGCCAGCAGCTTGGCAGCGGGGCCCTACGAGCAGTACTTC	CASSLAAGPYEQYF
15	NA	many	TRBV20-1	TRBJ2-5	TGCAGTGCTAGAGAGTTTGGAGGGGGCGAAGAGACCCAGTACTTC	CSAREFGGGEETQYF
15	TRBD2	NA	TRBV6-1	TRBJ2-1	TGTGCCAGCAGACAAACTAGCGGGAGTATCGATGAGCAGTTCTTC	CASRQTSGSIDEQFF
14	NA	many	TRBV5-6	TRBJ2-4	TGTGCCAGCAGCTTACGGTTTGCCAAAAACATTCAGTACTTC	CASSLRFAKNIQYF
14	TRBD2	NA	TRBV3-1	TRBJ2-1	TGTGCCAGCGGGGGGGGACTACCCTACAATGAGCAGTTCTTC	CASGGGLPYNEQFF
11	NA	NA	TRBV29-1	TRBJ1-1	TGCAGCGCAGGACAGAGTACTGAAGCTTTCTTT	CSAGQSTEAFF
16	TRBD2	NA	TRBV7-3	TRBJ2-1	TGTGCCAGCAGCTTAACTGGCGGGAGGGCCGTAGATGAGCAGTTCTTC	CASSLTGGRAVDEQFF
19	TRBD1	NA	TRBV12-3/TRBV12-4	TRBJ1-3	TGTGCCAGCAGCCCGACGGGACAGGGTGCGTCCTACTCTGGAAACACCATATATTTT	CASSPTGQGASYSGNTIYF
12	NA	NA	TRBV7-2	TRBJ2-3	TGTGCCAGCAGCTTAGGTACGGGAGCGCAGTATTTT	CASSLGTGAQYF
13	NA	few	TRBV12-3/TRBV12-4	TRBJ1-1	TGTGCCAGCAGCCAGCAGGGGATCACTGAAGCTTTCTTT	CASSQQGITEAFF
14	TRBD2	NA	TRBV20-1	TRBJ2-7	TGCAGTGCTAGAGATAGGACTAGCGGATACGAGCAGTACTTC	CSARDRTSGYEQYF
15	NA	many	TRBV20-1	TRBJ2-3	TGCAGTGCACCCCCCGGGACAACTAGCACAGATACGCAGTATTTT	CSAPPGTTSTDTQYF
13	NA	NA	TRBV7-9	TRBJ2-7	TGTGCCAGCAGCTTATCAGATCTTTACGAGCAGTACTTC	CASSLSDLYEQYF
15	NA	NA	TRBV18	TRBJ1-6	TGTGCCAGCTCACTTGACAGTGGATATAATTCACCCCTCCACTTT	CASSLDSGYNSPLHF
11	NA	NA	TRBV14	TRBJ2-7	TGTGCCAGCAGCCCAGGAGGGAAGCAGTACTTC	CASSPGGKQYF
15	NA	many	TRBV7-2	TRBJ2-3	TGTGCCAGCAGCAGGGGCGGAGGGGTTGAGAGTACGCAGTATTTT	CASSRGGGVESTQYF
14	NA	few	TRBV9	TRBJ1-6	TGTGCCAGCAGCGCCACACAGGGAAATTCACCCCTCCACTTT	CASSATQGNSPLHF
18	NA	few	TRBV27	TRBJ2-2	TGTGCCAGCAGTCCGACGGGTTTCGATGGGGTGAATACCGGGGAGCTGTTTTTT	CASSPTGFDGVNTGELFF
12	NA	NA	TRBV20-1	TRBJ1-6	TGCAGTGTCGACCAGGGGAAGGGACCCCTCCACTTT	CSVDQGKGPLHF
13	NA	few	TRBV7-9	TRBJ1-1	TGTGCCAGCAGCTTAGACGGGAGCGCTGAAGCTTTCTTT	CASSLDGSAEAFF
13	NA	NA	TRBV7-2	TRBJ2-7	TGTGCCAGCAGCCCTAGGGTAGTTAGCGAGCAGTACTTC	CASSPRVVSEQYF
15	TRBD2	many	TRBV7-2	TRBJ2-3	TGTGCCAGCAGCTTAGCGGGGGGGAGCACAGATACGCAGTATTTT	CASSLAGGSTDTQYF
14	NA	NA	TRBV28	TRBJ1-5	TGTGCCAGCAGGCTGGGGGGGGGCAATCAGCCCCAGCATTTT	CASRLGGGNQPQHF
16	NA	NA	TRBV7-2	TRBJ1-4	TGTGCCAGCAGCTTAGGGGGCACTGCGCTAATCGAAAAACTGTTTTTT	CASSLGGTALIEKLFF
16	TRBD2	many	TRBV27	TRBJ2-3	TGTGCCCGCGGGCTAGCGGGAGGTGCCCTCACAGATACGCAGTATTTT	CARGLAGGALTDTQYF
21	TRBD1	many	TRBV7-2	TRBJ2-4	TGTGCCAGCAGCTCGCCCAATTCCGGGACAGGGGCTCCAATAGCCAAAAACATTCAGTACTTC	CASSSPNSGTGAPIAKNIQYF
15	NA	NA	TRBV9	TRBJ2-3	TGTGCCAGCAGCTTCCTAGGGGGAGACACAGATACGCAGTATTTT	CASSFLGGDTDTQYF
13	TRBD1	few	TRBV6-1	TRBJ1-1	TGTGCCAGGCCGGGACAGATTACCACTGAAGCTTTCTTT	CARPGQITTEAFF
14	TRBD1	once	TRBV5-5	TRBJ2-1	TGTGCCAGCAGCTTGCAGGGGGCTGAAAATGAGCAGATCTTC	CASSLQGAENEQIF
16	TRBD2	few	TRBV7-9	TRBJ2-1	TGTGCCAGCAGCTTAGTAGGTGGACTAGCTCGCAATGAGCAGTTCTTC	CASSLVGGLARNEQFF
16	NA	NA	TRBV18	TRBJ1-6	TGTGCCAGCTCACACGCCACAGGGAAGGGGAATTCACCCCTCCACTTT	CASSHATGKGNSPLHF
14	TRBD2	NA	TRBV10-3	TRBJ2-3	TGTGCCACCTCTAGCGGGGGGAACACAGATACGCAGTATTTT	CATSSGGNTDTQYF
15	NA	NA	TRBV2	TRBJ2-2	TGTGCCAGCAGTCAGGGTGCGCCTTTCACCGGGGAGCTGTTTTTT	CASSQGAPFTGELFF
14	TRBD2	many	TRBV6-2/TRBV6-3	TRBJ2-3	TGTGCCAGCAGTAGGACTAGCGGACCCCAGACGCAGTATTTT	CASSRTSGPQTQYF
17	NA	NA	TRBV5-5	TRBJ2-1	TGTGCCAGCAGCTTGTCGGGTAGTGGGGGGGCCTATGATGAGCAGTTCTTC	CASSLSGSGGAYDEQFF
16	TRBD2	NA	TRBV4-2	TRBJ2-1	TGTGCCAGCAGCCAACATAGCGGGAGGGTCTACAATGAGCAGTTCTTC	CASSQHSGRVYNEQFF
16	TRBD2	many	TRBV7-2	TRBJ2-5	TGTGCCAGCAGCTTAGGGCTAGCGGGGGGTAGAGAGACCCAGTACTTC	CASSLGLAGGRETQYF
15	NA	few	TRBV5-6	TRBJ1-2	TGTGCCAGCAGCTTCGCCTGGGAGGGAGGATATGGCTACACCTTC	CASSFAWEGGYGYTF
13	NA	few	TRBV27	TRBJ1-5	TGTGCCAGCAGTTTACAGGGAGGTCAGCCCCAGCATTTT	CASSLQGGQPQHF
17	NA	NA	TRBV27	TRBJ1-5	TGTGCCAGCAGTTTATCGAGGGGGGCAGGGGAGGGGCAGCCCCAGCATTTT	CASSLSRGAGEGQPQHF